This TCR beta chain was identified in a study of beta chain features in type 1 diabetes. Study in general: Healthy donors, compared against patients, showed similar age, gender and cell yields.

CD4+ naive, central memory, regulatory and stem cell-like memory cells were sorted via CD45RO/CCR7/CD25/CD127/CD95/CD27. In the case of this clone: The antigen remains undetermined.

Every isolated RNA sample was fully reverse transcribed, so sequencing captured expressed TCRB transcripts. Method: immunoSEQ multiplex PCR; TCRdb's copy keeps in-frame clones and lacks some. The sample yields approximately 27,000 clones, 49% seen once. Study outcomes and limitations: People with Type 1 diabetes carried modestly yet significantly shorter TCRB CDR3s in all four CD4+ subsets. At VDJ recombination sites, type 1 diabetes patients had fewer insertions and more deleted nucleotides. PCR might pick shorter templates more often, in the same way for patients and controls.

This receptor was obtained from a man aged 25 to 45 with type 1 diabetes. Specimen: stem cell memory CD4+ T cells from blood.

The DNA of the CDR3 is TGTGCTAGTGGTTTGGTACTAACTAGCTCCACAGATACGCAGTATTTT. Translated: CASGLVLTSSTDTQYF. The genes are TRBV12-5 and TRBJ2-3; maybe TRBD2 (6 bases). V lost 0 bases, J lost 2 bases, and 12 bases lay in between. The CDR3 is 16 residues long. CDR1 and CDR2 (germline): LGHNT, FRNRAP.